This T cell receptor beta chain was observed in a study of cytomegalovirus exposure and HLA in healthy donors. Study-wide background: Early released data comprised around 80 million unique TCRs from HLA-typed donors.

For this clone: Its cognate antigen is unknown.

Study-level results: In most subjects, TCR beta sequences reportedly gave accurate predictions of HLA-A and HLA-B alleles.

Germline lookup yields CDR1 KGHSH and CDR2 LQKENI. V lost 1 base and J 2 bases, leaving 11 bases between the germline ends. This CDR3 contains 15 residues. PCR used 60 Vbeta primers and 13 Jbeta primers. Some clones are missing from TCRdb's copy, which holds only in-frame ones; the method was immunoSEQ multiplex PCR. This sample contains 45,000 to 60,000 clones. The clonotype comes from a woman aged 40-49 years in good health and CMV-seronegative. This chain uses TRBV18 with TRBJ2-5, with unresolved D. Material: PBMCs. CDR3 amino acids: CASSPRSQWQETQYF. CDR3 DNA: TGTGCCAGCTCACCACGGAGTCAGTGGCAAGAGACCCAGTACTTC.